The rows below give T cell receptor beta chains drawn from one sample of a study of primary melanoma T cells and metastatic recurrence. Some clones are missing from TCRdb's copy, which holds only in-frame ones; the method was immunoSEQ multiplex PCR. The listing records 68 clones. Sequencing was done on a sample of melanoma tumor tissue. The receptor source for this set is a human donor with melanoma. Each CDR3 is given with its conserved first and last residue. The D gene is left open where the match is weak. Expanded clones get a size class; other rows say once, few or many, or leave the size out.

size: once
J: TRBJ2-3
V: TRBV5-8
length: 16
D: TRBD2
DNA: TGTGCCAGCAGCTTCGTCAGCGGGGGCCAAGGAGATACGCAGTATTTT
CDR3: CASSFVSGGQGDTQYF

size: -
J: TRBJ1-5
V: TRBV7-1
length: 13
D: -
DNA: TGTGCCAGCAGCTTAGCTGGACAGCGACCCCAGCATTTT
CDR3: CASSLAGQRPQHF

size: -
J: TRBJ2-2
V: TRBV6-4
length: 11
D: -
DNA: TGTGCCAGCAGTTTCAGGGGGGAGCTGTTTTTT
CDR3: CASSFRGELFF

size: -
J: TRBJ1-1
V: TRBV7-1
length: 13
D: -
DNA: TGTGCCAGCAGCTTAGATCCGAACACTGAAGCTTTCTTT
CDR3: CASSLDPNTEAFF

size: -
J: TRBJ2-7
V: TRBV10-3
length: 14
D: -
DNA: TGTGCCATCAGTGAGTCGTCGAGGAGCTACGAGCAGTACTTC
CDR3: CAISESSRSYEQYF

size: -
J: TRBJ1-4
V: TRBV6-8
length: 18
D: -
DNA: TGTGCCAGCAGTGACTGTCCAAGTCTCCTAGTCGACAATGAAAAACTGTTTTTT
CDR3: CASSDCPSLLVDNEKLFF

size: -
J: TRBJ2-7
V: TRBV10-2
length: 13
D: -
DNA: TGCGCCAGCACGACAAATTCCGACTACGAGCAGTACTTC
CDR3: CASTTNSDYEQYF

size: -
J: TRBJ1-2
V: TRBV15
length: 16
D: TRBD1
DNA: TGTGCCACCAGCAGACGCAGGGACAGGGTCTCTAGCGGCTACACCTTC
CDR3: CATSRRRDRVSSGYTF

size: once
J: TRBJ2-2
V: TRBV11-3
length: 15
D: TRBD1
DNA: TGTGCCAGCAGCCCTGGACAGGGTTACACCGGGGAGCTGTTTTTT
CDR3: CASSPGQGYTGELFF

size: -
J: TRBJ2-7
V: TRBV19
length: 14
D: -
DNA: TGTGCCACCCAGAGAAGAGCAGCTGACTACGAGCAGTACTTC
CDR3: CATQRRAADYEQYF

size: -
J: TRBJ1-5
V: TRBV30
length: 16
D: -
DNA: TGTGCCTGGAGTGTCGCAGGGACATGGAGCAATCAGCCCCAGCATTTT
CDR3: CAWSVAGTWSNQPQHF

size: -
J: TRBJ2-7
V: TRBV6-8
length: 14
D: -
DNA: TGTGCCAGCAGTTATGGGACGTACTCCTACGAGCAGTACTTC
CDR3: CASSYGTYSYEQYF

size: -
J: TRBJ1-1
V: TRBV19
length: 12
D: TRBD1
DNA: TGTGCCAGTAACAGGGGGCGAACTGAAGCTTTCTTT
CDR3: CASNRGRTEAFF

size: -
J: TRBJ2-3
V: TRBV11-3
length: 14
D: -
DNA: TGTGCCAGCAGCTTACCCGGGACCTTAGATACGCAGTATTTT
CDR3: CASSLPGTLDTQYF

size: -
J: TRBJ2-3
V: TRBV19
length: 14
D: -
DNA: TGTGCCAGTAGTCGCCTCACTAGCACAGATACGCAGTATTTT
CDR3: CASSRLTSTDTQYF

size: -
J: TRBJ2-1
V: TRBV1
length: 15
D: -
DNA: TGCGCCAGCAGCCAAGCAGGGGCCCCAGGGGGGGAGCAGTTCTTC
CDR3: CASSQAGAPGGEQFF

size: -
J: TRBJ2-5
V: TRBV29-1
length: 15
D: -
DNA: TGCAGCGTTGAGGTCTTTCTGGGCACCCAAGAGACCCAGTACTTC
CDR3: CSVEVFLGTQETQYF

size: -
J: TRBJ2-7
V: TRBV14
length: 14
D: TRBD2
DNA: TGTGCCAGCACAAGCCAAGCGGGGCCGTACGAGCAGTACTTC
CDR3: CASTSQAGPYEQYF

size: -
J: TRBJ2-2
V: TRBV18
length: 15
D: -
DNA: TGTGCCAGCTCACCACCGAGGACACTCACCGGGGAGCTGTTTTTT
CDR3: CASSPPRTLTGELFF

size: -
J: TRBJ1-2
V: TRBV11-3
length: 16
D: -
DNA: TGTGCCAGCAGCTGGTTGGGTGGGGAAGACTCTAGAGGCTACACCTTC
CDR3: CASSWLGGEDSRGYTF

size: few
J: TRBJ2-3
V: TRBV11-3
length: 15
D: TRBD1
DNA: TGTGCCAGCAGCTTGCTCGGGACAGCCACAGATACGCAGTATTTT
CDR3: CASSLLGTATDTQYF

size: -
J: TRBJ2-2
V: TRBV6-7
length: 12
D: -
DNA: TGTGCCACAAAAGGGGGAACCGGGGAGCTGTTTTTT
CDR3: CATKGGTGELFF

size: -
J: TRBJ2-5
V: TRBV7-6
length: 18
D: -
DNA: TGTGCCAGCAGCCCTCTGGCGGGCCGGACGGGGGAAAGGGAGACCCAGTACTTC
CDR3: CASSPLAGRTGERETQYF